This T cell receptor (beta chain) was sequenced for a study of blood T cell repertoires in COVID-19. Across the study: The United States, Italy and Spain were the sources of the acute and convalescent COVID-19 samples. Sample material is recorded as cDNA or gDNA derived from T cells, B-cell-depleted T cells, or PBMCs.

Original handling: From reference gene primer amplification, estimates of nucleated cell counts were derived. Here immunoSEQ multiplex PCR was the method, and the copy in TCRdb shows in-frame clones only, minus some. That table furnishes V, J and clone size, whereas the DNA furnished D and trimming. Of 20,000 to 30,000 clones listed, about 89% are singletons. The CDR3 consists of 16 residues. Trimming cost V 4 bases and J 1 base, with 13 bases left between them. Germline CDR1 reads KGHDR; CDR2 reads SFDVKD. The rearrangement uses TRBV24-1 and TRBJ1-5, with D possibly TRBD1 on 6 matching bases. Sample: peripheral blood. The TCR originated in a man aged 65 to 79 with acute or convalescent COVID-19. CDR3 nucleotide sequence: TGTGCCACCAGTGACCCCGGGACACCGAGCAATCAGCCCCAGCATTTT. It translates to CATSDPGTPSNQPQHF.